These 5 T cell receptor beta chains came from one sample sequenced in a study of technical replicates of blood from a few donors. Measured with immunoSEQ multiplex PCR; TCRdb has only the in-frame clones, and not every one. The top ten hold around 0.2% of the sample, which has over 70,000 clones, about 96% seen once. Sequencing used T cells isolated from PBMCs. These receptors were obtained from a human donor in good health.

The J gene is TRBJ1-1, the V gene TRBV5-8; D is uncertain. The CDR3 is made up of 13 amino acids. Trimming cost V 1 base and J 1 base, with 5 bases left between them. Looked up from germline, CDR1 is SGHTS and CDR2 is YDEGEE. The CDR3 is CASSLRGNTEAFF. As DNA, the CDR3 is TGTGCCAGCAGCTTGCGGGGGAACACTGAAGCTTTCTTT.

The chain employs TRBV5-8 and TRBJ1-2; 8 bases fit TRBD1. The junction had 7 bases not matched to a gene; V was cut back by 0 bases and J by 6 bases. Germline CDR1 and CDR2: SGHTS and YDEGEE. CDR3 length equals 15 residues. The CDR3 protein is CASSLVGQGANGYTF. CDR3 nucleotides: TGTGCCAGCAGCTTGGTGGGCCAGGGGGCGAATGGCTACACCTTC.

This rearrangement joins TRBV7-9 to TRBJ2-1; D is possibly TRBD2 (6 bases). Germline V CDR1 and CDR2: SEHNR, FQNEAQ (reference sequence). V was trimmed by 4 bases and J by 1 base, leaving 14 bases between them. This CDR3 has 16 residues. For the CDR3, the DNA is TGTGCCAGCAGCTCGATACGGGACTTTTCCTACAATGAGCAGTTCTTC. Amino acids: CASSSIRDFSYNEQFF.

J is TRBJ2-6 and V is TRBV7-9; D is possibly TRBD2 (5 bases). The CDR3 contains 18 residues. Per the germline V gene, CDR1 is SEHNR and CDR2 is FQNEAQ (reference sequence). Trimming took off 1 base at V and 0 bases at J, with 13 bases between the two ends. CDR3 protein: CASSLVPGSSSGANVLTF. The CDR3 bases are TGTGCCAGCAGCTTAGTCCCGGGGAGCTCCTCTGGGGCCAACGTCCTGACTTTC.

The rearrangement links TRBV6-4 to TRBJ2-1; TRBD2 matches 8 bases. Losses at the gene ends were 3 bases for V and 9 bases for J; bases not matched to a gene: 7. The CDR3 consists of 14 residues. Per germline, CDR1 MRHNA and CDR2 SNTAGT. The CDR3 region has the DNA TGTGCCAGCAGTGATTCGTTTCGGGAGGGTGAGCAGTTCTTC. It yields the protein CASSDSFREGEQFF.